These 30 T cell receptor beta chains share one sample of origin, sequenced in a study of blood T cells in healthy people across ages. A second PCR, run for roughly 7 to 12 cycles, used a sample-barcoded 5' primer plus a J-beta primer mix. TCRdb recomputed calls from the 5' RACE reads with MiXCR, one row per CDR3 protein. The sample shows 1 million or so distinct CDR3 sequences, 20% to 25% of them seen only once. The same sample was also studied in work on T cells of mothers and their children.

Specimen: blood. These receptors came from a girl aged 2-10 years in good health.

This clonotype has more than one count but fewer than ten. This chain connects TRBV29-1 to TRBJ2-5; the D is unclear. V was cut by 2 bases and J by 2 bases, with 9 bases left in between. Germline loops: CDR1 SQVTM, CDR2 ANQGSEA. CDR3 length equals 13 residues. The CDR3 loop reads CSVEWSRQETQYF. CDR3 nucleotide sequence: TGCAGCGTTGAATGGAGTCGACAAGAGACCCAGTACTTC.

Notes on this clonotype: Sequence at one end of the junction differs from germline and may be a read error. This chain links TRBV20-1 with TRBJ1-1, with a possible D match to TRBD1 (5 bases). Germline loops: CDR1 DFQATT, CDR2 SNEGSKA (reference sequence). The CDR3 totals 12 residues. DNA of the CDR3: TGCAGTGCGCTGGGTGGGGCCCAAGAAGCTTCCTTT. Its protein is CSALGGAQEASF.

This sequence joins TRBV6-1 and TRBJ2-1, with D uncertain. There are 16 residues in the CDR3. V was clipped by 1 base and J by 2 bases, with 12 bases between them. Per germline, CDR1 MNHNS and CDR2 SASEGT. The CDR3 DNA reads TGTGCCAGCAGTGAAGAGGGCAGACCGCCCTACAATGAGCAGTTCTTC. Its translation is CASSEEGRPPYNEQFF.

This clonotype was seen a few times. The chain employs TRBV5-1 and TRBJ1-1; weak D call: TRBD1 (5 bases). With 1 base removed from V and 6 bases from J, the gap between germline ends came to 16 bases. There are 15 residues in the CDR3. Germline V gene data show CDR1 as SGHRS and CDR2 as YFSETQ. CDR3 DNA: TGCGCCAGCAGCTTGTACAATCAGGGAGAGGCTGAAGCTTTCTTT. The encoded protein is CASSLYNQGEAEAFF.

The J gene is TRBJ2-3, the V gene TRBV6-2 or TRBV6-3; D is undetermined. V was shortened by 2 bases and J by 7 bases, with 16 bases between the two germline ends. Germline V lookup: CDR1 MNHEY, CDR2 SVGEGT. This CDR3 has 15 amino acids. The DNA of the CDR3 is TGTGCCAGCAGTTACGAGGACCTCCCGGGTAATACGCAGTATTTT. Translated, it gives CASSYEDLPGNTQYF.

This clonotype was counted a few times. A much larger clone lies a single base off, so this may be a read error. The chain uses TRBV4-2 and TRBJ2-5; D is perhaps TRBD1 (5 bases). Judging by the DNA end, TRBJ2-7 fits better; the J call may be wrong. The CDR3 spans 14 residues. From germline, CDR1 is LGHNA and CDR2 YNFKEQ. CDR3 in amino acids: CASSPKGPLYEQYF. CDR3 nucleotide sequence: TGTGCCAGCAGCCCTAAGGGGCCCTTATACGAGCAGTACTTC.

This clonotype has more than one count but fewer than ten. This chain connects TRBV20-1 to TRBJ2-3; TRBD2 aligns across 11 bases. CDR3 size: 15 residues. V lost 4 bases to trimming and J lost 3 bases; unmatched junction nucleotides: 6. CDR1 is DFQATT and CDR2 is SNEGSKA in the germline V gene (reference sequence). CDR3 bases: TGCAGTGCTAAAATAGCGGGAGGGCCTACAGATACGCAGTATTTT. This codes for CSAKIAGGPTDTQYF.

This clonotype occurred a few times. The chain has TRBV5-1 and TRBJ2-1; D might be TRBD1 or TRBD2, each matching 6 bases. CDR3 length: 13 residues. Deletions cut 0 bases from V and 9 bases from J, with 10 bases between. Germline V gene lookup returns CDR1 SGHRS and CDR2 YFSETQ. CDR3 protein: CASSLAGGPEQFF. CDR3 sequence (DNA): TGCGCCAGCAGCTTGGCCGGGGGCCCTGAGCAGTTCTTC.

This clonotype has just a few counts. The rearrangement links TRBV24-1 to TRBJ2-6; the match to TRBD2 covers 7 bases. The CDR3 consists of 17 residues. J gave up 1 base and V 4 bases, and 6 bases lay outside the gene matches. Germline V gene sequence: CDR1 KGHDR, CDR2 SFDVKD. The CDR3 region has the DNA TGTGCCACCAGTGAGGGCAGAGCGGGATCTGGGGCCAACGTCCTGACTTTC. It specifies CATSEGRAGSGANVLTF.

The rearrangement joins TRBV27 to TRBJ2-6; D possibly corresponds to TRBD1 (6 bases). V lost 6 bases to trimming and J lost 4 bases, with 16 bases between them. From germline, CDR1 is MNHEY and CDR2 SMNVEV (reference sequence). The CDR3 is 16 amino acids. CDR3 sequence reads: CASRGQTALGANVLTF. The CDR3 region has the DNA TGTGCCAGCAGAGGACAGACGGCTCTGGGGGCCAACGTCCTGACTTTC. The variable domain in full, completed from reference TRBV27 and TRBJ2-6, reads EAQVTQNPRYLITVTGKKLTVTCSQNMNHEYMSWYRQDPGLGLRQIYYSMNVEVTDKGDVPEGYKVSRKEKRNFPLILESPSPNQTSLYFCASRGQTALGANVLTFGAGSRLTVL.

This clonotype came up a few times. The chain couples TRBV10-3 to TRBJ2-1, with a possible D match to TRBD1 (6 bases). The assigned J gene may be wrong: the sequence end matches TRBJ2-5 better. Germline V gene lookup returns CDR1 ENHRY and CDR2 SYGVKD. The CDR3 is 14 amino acids. The CDR3, as DNA: TGTGCCATCAGTCCGGACAGTAACGAAGAGACCCAGTACTTC. It codes for CAISPDSNEETQYF.

J is TRBJ1-2 and V is TRBV19, with TRBD1 as a possible D gene (5 bases). V lost 1 base and J 6 bases, leaving 12 bases between the germline ends. The CDR3 has 14 amino acids. CDR1 is LNHDA and CDR2 is SQIVND in the germline V gene (reference sequence). CDR3 sequence (DNA): TGTGCCAGTAGTATAGTACAAGGGGCGGATGGCTACACCTTC. Its translation is CASSIVQGADGYTF.

This clonotype was counted a few times. The rearrangement uses TRBV29-1 and TRBJ2-1; 7 bases align to TRBD1. CDR3 length equals 15 residues. The V segment lost 1 base and the J segment 7 bases; nucleotides outside the gene matches: 10. The germline V gene encodes CDR1 SQVTM and CDR2 ANQGSEA. In nucleotides, the CDR3 is TGCAGCGTTGAAGGGGAGAGGGGGCACAGGAATGAGCAGTTCTTC. It codes for CSVEGERGHRNEQFF.

This sequence joins TRBV20-1 and TRBJ2-7; 10 nucleotides match TRBD2. Germline V gives CDR1 DFQATT, CDR2 SNEGSKA (reference sequence). V trimming: 4 bases; J trimming: 1 base; junction bases outside the gene matches: 7. The length of the CDR3 is 15 residues. The CDR3 coding sequence is TGCAGTGCTATTCTCTTAGCGGGAGGTTCCTACGAGCAGTACTTC. Protein product: CSAILLAGGSYEQYF.

This clonotype has a handful of counts. CDR3 region: CASSLMLTSGNNEQFF. The CDR3 bases are TGTGCCAGCAGCTTAATGTTAACTAGCGGAAACAATGAGCAGTTCTTC. J is TRBJ2-1 and V is TRBV5-6, with 8 positions matching TRBD2. The V gene's germline CDR1 is SGHDT and CDR2 YYEEEE. The CDR3 consists of 16 residues. The trim removed 2 bases at V and 5 bases at J, leaving 9 bases unmatched.

The chain couples TRBV29-1 to TRBJ2-1; D is unclear. The CDR3 sequence is 16 residues long. V lost 2 bases and J lost 0, with 14 bases in between. CDR1 is SQVTM, CDR2 ANQGSEA, per germline. CDR3 sequence (DNA): TGCAGCGTTGAATTCCCCCGGCAAAGCTCCTACAATGAGCAGTTCTTC. Its protein is CSVEFPRQSSYNEQFF.

This clonotype has only a few counts. The genes are TRBV12-3 or TRBV12-4 and TRBJ2-7; D is possibly TRBD2 (7 bases). Trimming stripped 6 bases from V and 4 bases from J, with 19 bases between. The length of the CDR3 is 15 residues. In nucleotides, the CDR3 is TGTGCCAGCAGCCATGTGCTGGGGGGGCAATACGAGCAGTACTTC. It codes for CASSHVLGGQYEQYF.

This clonotype was seen a few times. The chain carries TRBV12-3 or TRBV12-4 and TRBJ1-5, with TRBD1 matching 7 bases. J lost 4 bases, V lost 7 bases, and 4 bases had no gene match. This CDR3 region has 13 residues. For the CDR3, the DNA is TGTGCCAGCATGGGACAGAAGAATCAGCCCCAGCATTTT. Translated: CASMGQKNQPQHF.

CDR3 bases: TGTGCCAGCACCATGAGACAGGCATCGGTCACCGGGGAGCTGTTTTTT. It codes for CASTMRQASVTGELFF. The rearrangement joins TRBV25-1 to TRBJ2-2; tentatively, D is TRBD1 (6 bases). Trimming took 7 bases from V and 4 from J, leaving 19 bases between them. This CDR3 is 16 amino acids long. Germline values: CDR1 MGHDK, CDR2 SYGVNS. The complete variable domain, with remaining parts taken from reference TRBV25-1 and TRBJ2-2, reads EADIYQTPRYLVIGTGKKITLECSQTMGHDKMYWYQQDPGMELHLIHYSYGVNSTEKGDLSSESTVSRIRTEHFPLTLESARPSHTSQYLCASTMRQASVTGELFFGEGSRLTVL.

This clonotype turned up a few times. The gene calls are TRBV20-1 and TRBJ2-1; 9 bases map to TRBD2. The J call may be in error: the DNA end matches TRBJ2-7 better. Germline values: CDR1 DFQATT, CDR2 SNEGSKA (reference sequence). CDR3 length: 14 amino acids. The CDR3 bases are TGCAGTGCTAGCGCGGGAGGGCCCCCCTACGAGCAGTACTTC. It translates to CSASAGGPPYEQYF.

The gene calls are TRBV6-5 and TRBJ1-1, with a possible D match to TRBD1 (5 bases). Germline V gives CDR1 MNHEY, CDR2 SVGAGI. The CDR3 consists of 19 residues. The V end was cut by 0 bases, the J end by 2 bases, with 22 bases between. The CDR3 DNA is TGTGCCAGCAGTTACTCTGACTGCGACAGAGTTCTTCCTAACACTGAAGCTTTCTTT. Its protein product is CASSYSDCDRVLPNTEAFF.

The genes are TRBV4-3 and TRBJ1-1, with D uncertain. Trimming shortened V by 3 bases and J by 5 bases, and 10 bases separated the two germline ends. Germline assignment: CDR1 LGHNA and CDR2 YSLEER. The CDR3 is 13 residues long. The DNA for the CDR3 is TGCGCCAGCAGCCACGAACTATGGACTGAAGCTTTCTTT. It codes for CASSHELWTEAFF.

This clonotype was detected only a few times. The V call is TRBV11-2, the J call TRBJ2-2, with a tentative D call TRBD2 (7 bases). The V end was cut by 6 bases, the J end by 6 bases, with 20 bases between. This CDR3 is built from 16 residues. Germline V gene lookup returns CDR1 SGHAT and CDR2 FQNNGV. CDR3 DNA: TGTGCCAGCAGTTCCGTAGGAGGGGGGGTGTCCGGGGAGCTGTTTTTT. Translating gives CASSSVGGGVSGELFF.

A few counts support this clonotype. V is TRBV12-3 or TRBV12-4 and J is TRBJ1-4; 7 bases agree with TRBD1. This CDR3 is built from 14 residues. The ends lost 7 bases at V and 7 bases at J; junction bases unmatched: 9. Here the CDR3 DNA reads TGTGCCAGCACCCAGGGGGTCGCGGCTGAAAAACTGTTTTTT. This translates into CASTQGVAAEKLFF.

This sequence joins TRBV7-2 and TRBJ1-5; D unclear. Germline V gives CDR1 SGHTA, CDR2 FQGNSA. This CDR3 spans 15 amino acids. With 1 base removed from V and 4 bases from J, the gap between germline ends came to 11 bases. DNA for the CDR3: TGTGCCAGCAGCTTAGTTGATCAGCTGAATCAGCCCCAGCATTTT. Encoded protein: CASSLVDQLNQPQHF.

The V call is TRBV20-1, the J call TRBJ1-2; no clear D. CDR3 size: 13 residues. V was trimmed by 5 bases and J by 4 bases, leaving 14 bases between them. Germline V gene sequence: CDR1 DFQATT, CDR2 SNEGSKA (reference sequence). The CDR3 nucleotides read TGCAGTGCTCGGCCGCAACAAAGCTATGGCTACACCTTC. Protein product: CSARPQQSYGYTF.

This clonotype has only a few counts. This sequence joins TRBV20-1 and TRBJ2-3; no reliable D call. Trimming shortened V by 3 bases and J by 3 bases, and 13 bases separated the two germline ends. This CDR3 has 14 residues. Germline lookup yields CDR1 DFQATT and CDR2 SNEGSKA (reference sequence). The CDR3 loop is CSASFLKATDTQYF. CDR3 DNA: TGCAGTGCTAGCTTCCTAAAGGCTACAGATACGCAGTATTTT.

Only a few counts were recorded for this clonotype. The chain has TRBV12-3 or TRBV12-4 and TRBJ2-5; D gene ambiguous. There are 14 residues in the CDR3. V was trimmed by 7 bases and J by 2 bases, leaving 14 bases between them. The DNA of the CDR3 is TGTGCCAGCACGTTCTTGCAAAAGCAAGAGACCCAGTACTTC. Its translation is CASTFLQKQETQYF.

This chain uses TRBV2 with TRBJ2-7; D perhaps matches TRBD1 (6 bases). Germline V gene data show CDR1 as SNHLY and CDR2 as FYNNEI. Trimming removed 4 bases from V and 2 bases from J, with 21 bases in between. This CDR3 region has 17 residues. The CDR3 coding sequence is TGTGCCAGCAGTGTCCCCCCATTGGGACGGGACACCTACGAGCAGTACTTC. Translated: CASSVPPLGRDTYEQYF.

This clonotype was seen a few times. The chain couples TRBV11-2 to TRBJ2-5; D gene ambiguous. The J call may not be correct, given that the DNA end is closer to TRBJ2-1. The CDR3 has 13 amino acids. Germline assignment: CDR1 SGHAT and CDR2 FQNNGV. CDR3 sequence (DNA): TGTGCCAGCAGCCGTCTAAATCCCAATGAGCAGTTCTTC. It translates to CASSRLNPNEQFF.